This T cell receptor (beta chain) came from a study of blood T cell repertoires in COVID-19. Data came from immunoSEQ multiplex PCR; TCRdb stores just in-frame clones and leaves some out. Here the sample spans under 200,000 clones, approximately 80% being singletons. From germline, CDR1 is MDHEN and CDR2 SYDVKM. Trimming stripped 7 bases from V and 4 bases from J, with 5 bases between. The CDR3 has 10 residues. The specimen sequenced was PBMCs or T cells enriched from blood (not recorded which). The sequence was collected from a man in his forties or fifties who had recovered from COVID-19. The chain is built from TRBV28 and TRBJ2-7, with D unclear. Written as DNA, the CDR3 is TGTGCCAGCACCTATTACGAGCAGTACTTC. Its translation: CASTYYEQYF.